A single sample is the source of the 30 T cell receptor beta chains below, sequenced in a study of identical twins. TCRdb used MiXCR to reprocess the 5' RACE reads, holding one entry per CDR3 protein. Of hundreds of thousands of distinct CDR3 sequences listed, around 12% are singletons. This same sample was also taken into another study, of yellow fever vaccine responses in identical twins.

Input material: PBMCs. These TCRs come from a woman under 30 in good health.

In its sample, this clonotype was seen a few times. V is TRBV2 and J is TRBJ2-1, with D perhaps TRBD1 (6 bases). The CDR3 is 14 amino acids. V was shortened by 4 bases and J by 3 bases, with 10 bases between the two germline ends. Germline CDR1 reads SNHLY; CDR2 reads FYNNEI. DNA of the CDR3: TGTGCCAGCAGTGGCCGGGACAACTACAATGAGCAGTTCTTC. Translated: CASSGRDNYNEQFF.

The sample holds many counts of this clonotype. The rearrangement joins TRBV29-1 to TRBJ1-2, with a possible D match to TRBD1 (5 bases). Looked up from germline, CDR1 is SQVTM and CDR2 is ANQGSEA. Trimming removed 1 base from V and 9 bases from J, with 18 bases in between. The CDR3 extends over 14 amino acids. In DNA form, the CDR3 reads TGCAGCGTTGAAGTCACAGGAGATTCTATGCGCTACACCTTC. Translated, it gives CSVEVTGDSMRYTF.

This clonotype has a handful of counts. The rearrangement links TRBV9 to TRBJ2-2; D is possibly TRBD2 (5 bases). The germline CDR1 and CDR2 sequences are SGDLS and YYNGEE. The CDR3 length is 16 residues. V lost 0 bases and J lost 0, with 9 bases in between. In DNA, the CDR3 is TGTGCCAGCAGCGTAGAACCGGGGACGAACACCGGGGAGCTGTTTTTT. Translation gives CASSVEPGTNTGELFF.

The chain employs TRBV10-3 and TRBJ2-7; D remains unclear. CDR3 length equals 13 residues. The germline CDR1 and CDR2 sequences are ENHRY and SYGVKD. V shed 4 bases and J shed 0 bases, with 7 bases lying between them. This chain's CDR3 is CAISGDGSYEQYF. The CDR3 DNA follows: TGTGCCATCAGTGGTGATGGCTCCTACGAGCAGTACTTC.

This clonotype was recorded a few times. The chain has TRBV3-1 and TRBJ2-5; 7 nucleotides match TRBD1. Unmatched junction bases numbered 4, after V lost 3 bases and J lost 3 bases. This CDR3 has 14 residues. The germline gives CDR1 LGHDT, CDR2 YNNKEL (reference sequence). CDR3 nucleotides: TGTGCCAGCAGCCATCGACAGGGAGAAGAGACCCAGTACTTC. Its protein product is CASSHRQGEETQYF.

The genes are TRBV5-6 and TRBJ2-2, with 8 positions matching TRBD1. The germline V gene has CDR1 SGHDT and CDR2 YYEEEE. J was trimmed by 7 bases and V by 0 bases; bases with no gene match: 5. The CDR3 runs to 15 residues. CDR3 nucleotide sequence: TGTGCCAGCAGCTTGGTTGTGACAGGGGTCGGGGAGCTGTTTTTT. Protein product: CASSLVVTGVGELFF.

The chain joins TRBV7-9 to TRBJ2-7, with TRBD1 identical over 8 bases. The CDR3 spans 13 residues. Trimming removed 8 bases from V and 4 bases from J; junction bases left unmatched: 7. Germline V gene lookup returns CDR1 SEHNR and CDR2 FQNEAQ (reference sequence). DNA of the CDR3: TGTGCCAGCGGACTGACAGGGGTGTACGAGCAGTACTTC. Protein: CASGLTGVYEQYF.

The rearrangement uses TRBV5-1 and TRBJ2-7, with no clear D. V dropped 6 bases and J dropped 3 bases, with 19 bases sitting between them. The CDR3 totals 15 residues. From germline, CDR1 is SGHRS and CDR2 YFSETQ. The CDR3 coding sequence is TGCGCCAGCAACGAGGATCGCCCCCCCGTCTACGAGCAGTACTTC. It is translated as CASNEDRPPVYEQYF.

This chain uses TRBV29-1 with TRBJ2-7; D remains unclear. Trimming removed 4 bases from V and 5 bases from J, with 18 bases in between. This CDR3 region has 14 residues. From germline, CDR1 is SQVTM and CDR2 ANQGSEA. As DNA, the CDR3 is TGCAGCGTTGTCGCAACGCCCTATCCAAACGAGCAGTACTTC. It translates to CSVVATPYPNEQYF.

V is TRBV10-3 and J is TRBJ2-5, with 7 nucleotides matching TRBD2. The CDR3 length is 14 residues. With 8 bases clipped from V and 1 base from J, the junction kept 7 bases outside the gene matches. Germline lookup yields CDR1 ENHRY and CDR2 SYGVKD. The CDR3 coding sequence is TGTGCCATCGGAGGGACTATCTCCCAAGAGACCCAGTACTTC. This gives the protein CAIGGTISQETQYF.

The chain employs TRBV6-1 and TRBJ2-1, with 13 bases fitting TRBD2. V shed 7 bases, J shed 5 bases, and the junction held 5 bases outside the gene matches. Germline-derived CDR1 and CDR2 are MNHNS and SASEGT. The CDR3 has 15 residues. CDR3 loop: CASIPGTSGNNEQFF. CDR3 nucleotide sequence: TGTGCCAGCATTCCCGGGACTAGCGGGAACAATGAGCAGTTCTTC.

This clonotype was detected ten times or more. The genes are TRBV9 and TRBJ2-3; tentative D call: TRBD2 (5 bases). Looked up from germline, CDR1 is SGDLS and CDR2 is YYNGEE. The CDR3 totals 15 residues. Trimming shortened V by 1 base and J by 5 bases, and 14 bases separated the two germline ends. CDR3 protein: CASSVYKGAGDTQYF. CDR3 DNA: TGTGCCAGCAGCGTATATAAGGGAGCTGGAGATACGCAGTATTTT.

This clonotype was seen only a few times. The V gene is TRBV3-1, the J gene TRBJ2-7; 10 bases are a match to TRBD2. The CDR3 covers 14 residues. Germline CDR1 LGHDT, CDR2 YNNKEL (reference sequence). Trimming at V came to 6 bases and at J to 2 bases, leaving 4 bases not matched to a gene. CDR3 sequence reads: CASRMGTSAYEQYF. As DNA, the CDR3 is TGTGCCAGCAGAATGGGGACTAGCGCCTACGAGCAGTACTTC.

This rearrangement joins TRBV5-1 to TRBJ2-2; D may be TRBD2 (6 bases). The CDR3 length is 13 residues. The germline gives CDR1 SGHRS, CDR2 YFSETQ. The V end lost 5 bases, the J end lost 4 bases, and 9 bases lay between the germline ends. The CDR3 region is CASREGSTGELFF. Written as DNA, the CDR3 is TGCGCCAGCAGGGAGGGGAGCACCGGGGAGCTGTTTTTT.

This clonotype was observed a handful of times. The J gene is TRBJ2-2, the V gene TRBV5-8; maybe TRBD1 (5 bases). V lost 0 bases and J 0 bases, leaving 12 bases between the germline ends. In germline, CDR1 is SGHTS, CDR2 YDEGEE. This CDR3 has 17 residues. This CDR3 is CASSLGWSGTNTGELFF. The CDR3 DNA reads as TGTGCCAGCAGCTTGGGGTGGTCAGGGACGAACACCGGGGAGCTGTTTTTT.

This chain connects TRBV5-5 to TRBJ1-1; D is unresolved. The V end lost 5 bases, the J end lost 7 bases, and 12 bases lay between the germline ends. The CDR3 runs to 12 residues. Germline lookup yields CDR1 SGHKS and CDR2 YYEKEE (reference sequence). CDR3 DNA: TGTGCCAGCAGTTTTAATGGGCTTGAAGCTTTCTTT. Translated, it gives CASSFNGLEAFF.

V and J are TRBV12-3 or TRBV12-4 and TRBJ1-2, with D hard to call. The CDR3 totals 13 residues. The V and J ends lost 5 bases and 4 bases respectively, with 11 bases between them. The CDR3 reads CASSLRHTYGYTF. The CDR3 DNA reads as TGTGCCAGCAGTCTCCGACATACCTATGGCTACACCTTC.

This clonotype was seen a handful of times. This sequence joins TRBV7-9 and TRBJ2-7, with D possibly matching TRBD1 (5 bases). Trimming cost V 3 bases and J 2 bases, with 14 bases left between them. Germline CDR1 and CDR2: SEHNR and FQNEAQ (reference sequence). The CDR3 extends over 15 amino acids. The CDR3 region has the DNA TGTGCCAGCAGCTTCGGACATGGATCAACCTACGAGCAGTACTTC. It is translated as CASSFGHGSTYEQYF.

This clonotype was recorded a few times. This chain uses TRBV10-3 with TRBJ2-1, with 7 bases that match TRBD2. The CDR3 covers 18 residues. Trimming removed 0 bases from V and 5 bases from J; junction bases left unmatched: 13. CDR1 is ENHRY, CDR2 SYGVKD, per germline. The CDR3 protein is CAISESDPRDYLNNEQFF. The CDR3 region has the DNA TGTGCCATCAGTGAGTCGGACCCTCGGGACTACTTAAACAATGAGCAGTTCTTC.

This clonotype came up a few times. This chain connects TRBV7-8 to TRBJ2-2; D is undetermined. The V gene lost 2 bases and the J gene lost 0 bases, with 10 bases spanning the gap. Per the germline V gene, CDR1 is SGHVS and CDR2 is FQNEAQ. This CDR3 contains 16 residues. The CDR3 coding sequence is TGTGCCAGCAGCTTACAGCAGGCGGCGAACACCGGGGAGCTGTTTTTT. It is translated as CASSLQQAANTGELFF.

The rearrangement joins TRBV5-1 to TRBJ2-3; possibly TRBD2 for D (5 bases). The CDR3 totals 16 residues. Trimming removed 4 bases at V and 2 bases at J, with 17 bases between. Germline V CDR1 and CDR2: SGHRS, YFSETQ. CDR3 sequence (DNA): TGCGCCAGCAGCGGTGGGATACGCGGGCCCACAGATACGCAGTATTTT. It encodes CASSGGIRGPTDTQYF.

This clonotype was observed a few times. The chain is built from TRBV6-6 and TRBJ1-5; the D is unclear. This CDR3 is built from 13 residues. The V and J ends lost 0 bases and 7 bases respectively, with 7 bases between them. Germline CDR1 reads MNHNY; CDR2 reads SVGAGI (reference sequence). CDR3 in DNA: TGTGCCAGCAGTTACTCAGTGGGGCAGCCCCAGCATTTT. Translating it yields CASSYSVGQPQHF.

This sequence joins TRBV27 and TRBJ2-1; TRBD2 aligns across 10 bases. CDR1 and CDR2 (germline): MNHEY, SMNVEV (reference sequence). Trimming took 7 bases from V and 7 from J; bases not matched to a gene: 13. The CDR3 extends over 16 amino acids. The CDR3 DNA sequence: TGTGCCAGCACCCCGGGTGGGGCTAGCGGGGGAAATGAGCAGTTCTTC. Protein: CASTPGGASGGNEQFF.

This clonotype has more than one count but fewer than ten. The genes are TRBV29-1 and TRBJ2-2, with no clear D. The germline V gene has CDR1 SQVTM and CDR2 ANQGSEA. The CDR3 runs 12 residues. The V gene lost 6 bases and the J gene lost 1 base, with 6 bases spanning the gap. The CDR3 sequence: CSVKRNTGELFF. CDR3 bases: TGCAGCGTCAAGAGGAACACCGGGGAGCTGTTTTTT.

CDR3 amino acids: CASSLSSTIRETQYF. CDR3 coding DNA: TGTGCCAGCAGCTTAAGCTCTACTATAAGAGAGACCCAGTACTTC. The rearrangement uses TRBV7-9 and TRBJ2-5; D unclear. This CDR3 region has 15 residues. The germline V gene encodes CDR1 SEHNR and CDR2 FQNEAQ (reference sequence). V dropped 2 bases and J dropped 4 bases, with 14 bases sitting between them.

This rearrangement joins TRBV7-2 to TRBJ2-1; D is ambiguous. The CDR3 spans 14 residues. Germline-derived CDR1 and CDR2 are SGHTA and FQGNSA. Deletions cut 3 bases from V and 5 bases from J, with 11 bases between. The CDR3 loop is CASSFLDPDNEQFF. In DNA form, the CDR3 reads TGTGCCAGCAGCTTTCTCGACCCAGACAATGAGCAGTTCTTC.

There are a few counts of this clonotype. This rearrangement joins TRBV5-1 to TRBJ1-1; TRBD1 matches at 9 bases. V shed 2 bases, J shed 5 bases, and the junction held 7 bases outside the gene matches. Germline V gene data show CDR1 as SGHRS and CDR2 as YFSETQ. The CDR3 sequence is 15 residues long. CDR3 in DNA: TGCGCCAGCAGCTTAAATGAAGGACAGGGGACTGAAGCTTTCTTT. Encoded protein: CASSLNEGQGTEAFF. Together with reference TRBV5-1 and TRBJ1-1, the CDR3 gives the full variable domain: KAGVTQTPRYLIKTRGQQVTLSCSPISGHRSVSWYQQTPGQGLQFLFEYFSETQRNKGNFPGRFSGRQFSNSRSEMNVSTLELGDSALYLCASSLNEGQGTEAFFGQGTRLTVV.

The rearrangement joins TRBV15 to TRBJ2-7; D gene uncertain. Per germline, CDR1 LNHNV and CDR2 YYDKDF (reference sequence). This CDR3 spans 13 amino acids. Trimming shortened V by 0 bases and J by 4 bases, and 7 bases separated the two germline ends. In nucleotides, the CDR3 is TGTGCCACCAGCAGAGACCCCGGATACGAGCAGTACGTC. This codes for CATSRDPGYEQYV.

This clonotype occurred many times. The chain employs TRBV6-1 and TRBJ1-5; possibly TRBD1 for D (6 bases). This CDR3 comprises 13 residues. V lost 7 bases and J 0 bases, leaving 7 bases between the germline ends. The germline V gene encodes CDR1 MNHNS and CDR2 SASEGT. CDR3 DNA sequence: TGTGCCAGCAAGGGGGATAGCAATCAGCCCCAGCATTTT. As protein: CASKGDSNQPQHF.

This clonotype occurred many times. This sequence joins TRBV12-3 or TRBV12-4 and TRBJ2-3; no definite D call. Between the trimmed V and J ends, which lost 6 bases and 9 bases, there was a span of 10 bases. This CDR3 has 11 amino acids. The CDR3 nucleotides read TGTGCCAGCAGCCGCCAAATAACGCAGTATTTT. Its protein product is CASSRQITQYF.